These T cell receptor beta chains were read from a single sample in a study of cytomegalovirus exposure and HLA in healthy donors. The method was immunoSEQ multiplex PCR; TCRdb's version includes in-frame clones alone and lacks a portion of them. The table includes under 170,000 clones, roughly 78% detected once. The sequenced material came from PBMCs. These receptors all stem from a man over 45 in good health and CMV-seropositive. CDR3s include the opening cysteine and the closing phenylalanine or tryptophan. D genes are given only for firm matches. Rows may omit the clone size; those that give it use once, few, many or a size class.

j_call,clone_size,d_call,v_call,cdr3_aa,cdr3_nt
TRBJ2-1,.,TRBD2,TRBV27,CASRRPSGDNEQFF,TGTGCCAGCAGACGCCCTAGCGGTGACAATGAGCAGTTCTTC
TRBJ1-4,.,.,TRBV5-6,CASSLGQTATNEKLFF,TGTGCCAGCAGCTTGGGACAGACTGCAACTAATGAAAAACTGTTTTTT
TRBJ1-2,once,TRBD1,TRBV18,CASSPRSSRTGDGYGYTF,TGTGCCAGCTCACCGAGAAGTTCCCGGACAGGGGACGGCTATGGCTACACCTTC
TRBJ2-1,once,TRBD2,TRBV7-9,CASSLGGTSGVGEQFF,TGTGCCAGCAGCTTAGGCGGGACTAGCGGGGTAGGTGAGCAGTTCTTC
TRBJ2-5,.,TRBD1,TRBV28,CASSRPGTGTGFGTQYF,TGTGCCAGCAGTCGTCCCGGGACAGGGACGGGCTTCGGGACCCAGTACTTC
TRBJ2-3,.,TRBD2,TRBV7-3,CASSLIAGGGTDTQYF,TGTGCCAGCAGCTTAATAGCGGGAGGCGGCACAGATACGCAGTATTTT
TRBJ1-2,.,.,TRBV2,CASSEGAFNYGYTF,TGTGCCAGCAGTGAAGGCGCATTTAACTATGGCTACACCTTC
TRBJ2-7,.,TRBD2,TRBV9,CASSLLAGPDYEQYF,TGTGCCAGCAGCTTATTAGCGGGACCCGACTACGAGCAGTACTTC
TRBJ1-4,.,.,TRBV5-6,CASSSRTDRRKLFF,TGTGCCAGCAGCTCCCGAACGGACAGAAGAAAACTGTTTTTT
TRBJ2-2,.,.,TRBV7-9,CASSLAGVRTGELFF,TGTGCCAGCAGCTTAGCGGGAGTTAGGACCGGGGAGCTGTTTTTT
TRBJ2-7,.,TRBD1,TRBV7-6,CASSSLAGTGDYEQYF,TGTGCCAGCAGCTCACTAGCCGGGACAGGGGACTACGAGCAGTACTTC
TRBJ2-2,.,.,TRBV11-3,CASSFGGYTGELFF,TGTGCCAGCAGCTTTGGCGGTTACACCGGGGAGCTGTTTTTT
TRBJ2-7,.,TRBD2,TRBV9,CASSSDGTSARSEQYF,TGTGCCAGCAGCTCAGACGGGACTAGCGCGCGGAGCGAGCAGTACTTC
TRBJ2-3,.,TRBD1,TRBV7-3,CASSLTGQGGPDTQYF,TGTGCCAGCAGCTTAACGGGACAGGGGGGCCCAGATACGCAGTATTTT
TRBJ2-7,few,.,TRBV29-1,CSAWGETYEQYF,TGCAGCGCGTGGGGCGAAACCTACGAGCAGTACTTC
TRBJ2-1,.,TRBD2,TRBV18,CASSLAAGDEQFF,TGTGCCAGCTCACTGGCTGCGGGGGATGAGCAGTTCTTC
TRBJ1-2,.,.,TRBV10-1,CASSERGLNYGYTF,TGCGCCAGCAGTGAGAGGGGCCTTAACTATGGCTACACCTTC